The sequence of this TCR beta chain was determined in a study of blood T cell repertoires in COVID-19. Across the study: COVID-19 samples collected from the United States, Italy and Spain covered acute and convalescent phases.

Germline CDR1 reads LGHNA; CDR2 reads YNFKEQ. J lost 4 bases, V lost 5 bases, and 6 bases had no gene match. The CDR3 length is 15 residues. Per the study methods: Estimation of nucleated cell counts relied on the amplification of reference gene primers. This table comes from immunoSEQ multiplex PCR, and its TCRdb copy is limited to in-frame clones, with some not included. The V and J calls and the clone size are those of that table, but D and trimming were determined from the DNA. The sample yields roughly 250,000 clones, around nine tenths seen once. This receptor was obtained from a woman aged 40 to 50 who had recovered from COVID-19. The chain is built from TRBV4-2 and TRBJ1-3; 9 positions match TRBD1. The sequenced material came from peripheral blood. The CDR3 DNA reads TGTGCCAGCAGCACCCGACAGGGGGACGGAAACACCATATATTTT. This encodes CASSTRQGDGNTIYF.